The 5 T cell receptor beta chains listed next were all sequenced from one sample in a study of blood T cell repertoires in COVID-19. Repertoires were generated with immunoSEQ multiplex PCR, while TCRdb's copy carries only in-frame clones and drops some. Here the sample spans approximately 350,000 clones, around nine tenths being singletons. The sample consisted of peripheral blood. Source of these receptors: a woman in her 70s with COVID-19, enrolled during active disease.

The gene calls are TRBV27 and TRBJ1-2, with a possible D match to TRBD1 (5 bases). Germline CDR1 and CDR2: MNHEY and SMNVEV (reference sequence). This CDR3 region has 12 residues. Between the trimmed V and J ends, which lost 5 bases and 4 bases, there was a span of 8 bases. The CDR3 region is CASSHDSYGYTF. The CDR3 nucleotides read TGTGCCAGCAGTCATGACAGCTATGGCTACACCTTC.

The genes are TRBV11-2 and TRBJ1-2; D may be TRBD1 (6 bases). V gave up 1 base and J gave up 0 bases, with 18 bases separating them. The CDR3 is 18 residues long. The V gene's germline CDR1 is SGHAT and CDR2 FQNNGV. CDR3: CASSLVWARQVANYGYTF. In DNA, the CDR3 is TGTGCCAGCAGCTTAGTTTGGGCGAGACAGGTAGCTAACTATGGCTACACCTTC.

This sequence joins TRBV6-6 and TRBJ2-5; D unresolved. The CDR3 totals 12 residues. Trimming left V 2 bases short and J 5 bases short, with 6 bases between. CDR1 and CDR2 from the germline V gene are MNHNY and SVGAGI (reference sequence). CDR3: CASSYPAETQYF. CDR3 bases: TGTGCCAGCAGTTACCCTGCGGAGACCCAGTACTTC.

The rearrangement links TRBV6-6 to TRBJ1-1; 10 positions agree with TRBD1. The CDR3 consists of 14 residues. The V and J ends lost 2 bases and 6 bases, in that order; junction bases with no gene match: 3. Germline values: CDR1 MNHNY, CDR2 SVGAGI (reference sequence). Here the CDR3 DNA reads TGTGCCAGCAGTTACGGGACAGGGGACTCTGAAGCTTTCTTT. As protein: CASSYGTGDSEAFF.

The genes are TRBV7-2 and TRBJ1-5; D uncertain. CDR1 SGHTA and CDR2 FQGNSA come from the germline V gene. The V and J ends lost 5 bases and 7 bases respectively, with 12 bases between them. The CDR3 is 13 amino acids. Here the CDR3 reads CASSPAVTQPQHF. The CDR3 nucleotides read TGTGCCAGCAGCCCCGCAGTGACACAGCCCCAGCATTTT.